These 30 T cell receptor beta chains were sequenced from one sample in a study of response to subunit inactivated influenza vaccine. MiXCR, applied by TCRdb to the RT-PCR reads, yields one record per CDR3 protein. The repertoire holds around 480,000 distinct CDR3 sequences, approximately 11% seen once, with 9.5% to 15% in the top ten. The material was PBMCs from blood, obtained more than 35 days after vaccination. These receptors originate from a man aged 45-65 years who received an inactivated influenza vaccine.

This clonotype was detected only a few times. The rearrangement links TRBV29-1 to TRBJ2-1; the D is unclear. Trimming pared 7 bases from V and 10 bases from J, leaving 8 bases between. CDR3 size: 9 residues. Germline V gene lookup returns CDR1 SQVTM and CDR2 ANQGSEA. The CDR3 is CSGTEEQFF. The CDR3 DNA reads TGCAGCGGTACAGAGGAGCAGTTCTTC.

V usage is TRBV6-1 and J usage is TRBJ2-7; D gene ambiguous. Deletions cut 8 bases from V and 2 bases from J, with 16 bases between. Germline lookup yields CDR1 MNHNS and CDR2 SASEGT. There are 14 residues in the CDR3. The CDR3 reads CASRSSSRAYEQYF. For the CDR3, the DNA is TGTGCCAGCCGGTCGTCTTCTCGAGCCTACGAGCAGTACTTC.

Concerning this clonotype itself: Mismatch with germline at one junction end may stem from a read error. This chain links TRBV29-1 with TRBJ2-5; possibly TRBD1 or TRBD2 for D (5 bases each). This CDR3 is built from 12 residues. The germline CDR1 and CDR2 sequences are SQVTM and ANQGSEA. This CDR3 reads CSMWGWQEIQYF. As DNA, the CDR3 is TGCAGCATGTGGGGGTGGCAAGAGATCCAGTACTTC.

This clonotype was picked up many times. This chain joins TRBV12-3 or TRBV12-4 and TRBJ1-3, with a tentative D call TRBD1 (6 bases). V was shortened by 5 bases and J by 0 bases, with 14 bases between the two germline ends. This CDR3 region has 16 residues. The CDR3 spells CASSRGGAISGNTIYF. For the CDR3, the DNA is TGTGCCAGCAGTCGCGGGGGCGCGATCTCTGGAAACACCATATATTTT.

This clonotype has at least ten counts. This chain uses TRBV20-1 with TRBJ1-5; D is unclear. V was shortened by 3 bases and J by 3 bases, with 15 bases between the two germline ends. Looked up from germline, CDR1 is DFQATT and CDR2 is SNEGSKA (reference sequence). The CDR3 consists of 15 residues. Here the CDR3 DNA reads TGCAGTGCTAGGTTAGGCGGGAGGAACAATCAGCCCCAGCATTTT. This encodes CSARLGGRNNQPQHF.

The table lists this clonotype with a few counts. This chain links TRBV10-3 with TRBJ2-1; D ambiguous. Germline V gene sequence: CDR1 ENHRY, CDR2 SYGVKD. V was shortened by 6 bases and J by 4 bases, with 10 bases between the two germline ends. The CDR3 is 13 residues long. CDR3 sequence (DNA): TGTGCCATCAGCCTAGGACGTTACAATGAGCAGTTCTTC. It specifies CAISLGRYNEQFF.

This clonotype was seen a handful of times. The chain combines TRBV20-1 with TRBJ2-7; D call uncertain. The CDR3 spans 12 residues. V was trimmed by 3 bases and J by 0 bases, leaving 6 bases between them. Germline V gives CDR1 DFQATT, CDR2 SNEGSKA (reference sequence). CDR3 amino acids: CSASAGSYEQYF. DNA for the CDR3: TGCAGTGCTAGCGCAGGCTCCTACGAGCAGTACTTC.

DNA of the CDR3: TGTGCCAGCGGTCGCTCTGGGGCCAACGTCCTGACTTTC. This translates into CASGRSGANVLTF. This chain uses TRBV12-3 or TRBV12-4 with TRBJ2-6; no clear D. This CDR3 region has 13 residues. V was pared by 8 bases and J by 0 bases, with 5 bases between.

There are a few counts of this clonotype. For the CDR3, the DNA is TGTGCCAGCAGCTTAGGAGGGATATATCAGCCCCAGCATTTT. Translating gives CASSLGGIYQPQHF. The rearrangement uses TRBV7-9 and TRBJ1-5; D is undetermined. From germline, CDR1 is SEHNR and CDR2 FQNEAQ (reference sequence). V lost 1 base to trimming and J lost 5 bases, with 9 bases between them. The CDR3 totals 14 residues.

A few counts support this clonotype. The CDR3 nucleotides read TGCGCCAGCAGCGAAATGGACGGAAGAAATCAGCCCCAGCATTTT. Translated, it gives CASSEMDGRNQPQHF. The chain recombines TRBV5-1 with TRBJ1-5; D call uncertain. V was trimmed by 4 bases and J by 4 bases, leaving 15 bases between them. This CDR3 is 15 amino acids long. Germline CDR1 SGHRS, CDR2 YFSETQ.

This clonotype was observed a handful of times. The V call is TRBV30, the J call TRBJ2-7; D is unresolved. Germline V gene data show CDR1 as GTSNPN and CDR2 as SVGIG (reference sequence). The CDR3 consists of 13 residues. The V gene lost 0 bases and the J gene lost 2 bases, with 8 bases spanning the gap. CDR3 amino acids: CAWSVGPTYEQYF. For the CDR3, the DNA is TGTGCCTGGAGTGTTGGACCAACCTACGAGCAGTACTTC.

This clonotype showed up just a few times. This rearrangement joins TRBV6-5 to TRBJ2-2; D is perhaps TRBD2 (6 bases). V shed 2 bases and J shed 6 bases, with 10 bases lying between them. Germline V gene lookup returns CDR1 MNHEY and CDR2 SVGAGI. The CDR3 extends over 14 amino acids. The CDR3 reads CASSYALAAGELFF. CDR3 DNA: TGTGCCAGCAGTTACGCACTAGCAGCCGGGGAGCTGTTTTTT.

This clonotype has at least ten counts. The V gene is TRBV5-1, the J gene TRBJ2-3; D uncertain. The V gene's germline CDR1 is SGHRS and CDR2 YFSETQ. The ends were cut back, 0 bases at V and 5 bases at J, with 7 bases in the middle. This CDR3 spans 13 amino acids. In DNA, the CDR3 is TGCGCCAGCAGCTTGGTCCAGGTAGATACGCAGTATTTT. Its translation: CASSLVQVDTQYF.

This chain's CDR3 is CASTAGNYGYTF. The DNA for the CDR3 is TGTGCCAGCACGGCAGGGAACTATGGCTACACCTTC. The chain has TRBV6-5 and TRBJ1-2, with D perhaps matching TRBD1 (5 bases). The CDR3 length is 12 residues. The germline CDR1 and CDR2 sequences are MNHEY and SVGAGI. V lost 7 bases and J lost 2, with 8 bases in between.

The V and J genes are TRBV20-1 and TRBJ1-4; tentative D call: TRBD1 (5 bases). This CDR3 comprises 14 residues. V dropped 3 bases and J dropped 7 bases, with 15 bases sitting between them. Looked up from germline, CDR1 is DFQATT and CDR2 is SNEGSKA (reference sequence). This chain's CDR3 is CSASFSRVGEKLFF. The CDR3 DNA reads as TGCAGTGCTAGTTTTTCCAGGGTCGGTGAAAAACTGTTTTTT.

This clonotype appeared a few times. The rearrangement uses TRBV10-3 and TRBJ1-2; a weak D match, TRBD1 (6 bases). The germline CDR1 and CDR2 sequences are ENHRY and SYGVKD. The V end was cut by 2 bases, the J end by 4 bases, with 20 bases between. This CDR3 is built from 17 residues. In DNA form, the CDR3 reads TGTGCCATCAGTGAGGGGAGGGGGTCCCCGGAGGGCTATGGCTACACCTTC. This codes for CAISEGRGSPEGYGYTF.

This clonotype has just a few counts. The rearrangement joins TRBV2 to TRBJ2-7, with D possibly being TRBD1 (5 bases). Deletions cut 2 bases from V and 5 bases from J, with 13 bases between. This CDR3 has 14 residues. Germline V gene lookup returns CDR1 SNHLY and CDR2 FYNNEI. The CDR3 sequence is CASSEFKGRNEQYF. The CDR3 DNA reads TGTGCCAGCAGTGAATTTAAGGGGCGGAACGAGCAGTACTTC.

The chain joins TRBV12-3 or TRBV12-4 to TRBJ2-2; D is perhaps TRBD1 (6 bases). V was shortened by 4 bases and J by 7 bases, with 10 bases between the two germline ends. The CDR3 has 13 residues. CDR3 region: CASSWTEIGELFF. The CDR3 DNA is TGTGCCAGCAGTTGGACAGAGATCGGGGAGCTGTTTTTT.

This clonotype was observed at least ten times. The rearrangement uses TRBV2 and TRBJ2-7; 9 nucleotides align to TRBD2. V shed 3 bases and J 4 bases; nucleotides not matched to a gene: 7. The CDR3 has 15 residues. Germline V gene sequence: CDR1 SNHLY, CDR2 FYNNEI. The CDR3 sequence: CASSELAGVSYEQYF. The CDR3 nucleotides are TGTGCCAGCAGTGAGTTAGCGGGAGTTAGTTACGAGCAGTACTTC.

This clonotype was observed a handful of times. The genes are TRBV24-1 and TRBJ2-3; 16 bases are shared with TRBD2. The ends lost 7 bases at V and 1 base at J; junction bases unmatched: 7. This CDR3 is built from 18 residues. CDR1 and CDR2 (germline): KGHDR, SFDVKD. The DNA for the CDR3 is TGTGCCACCAGCTCGGGACTAGCGGGAGGGCCGGGCACAGATACGCAGTATTTT. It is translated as CATSSGLAGGPGTDTQYF.

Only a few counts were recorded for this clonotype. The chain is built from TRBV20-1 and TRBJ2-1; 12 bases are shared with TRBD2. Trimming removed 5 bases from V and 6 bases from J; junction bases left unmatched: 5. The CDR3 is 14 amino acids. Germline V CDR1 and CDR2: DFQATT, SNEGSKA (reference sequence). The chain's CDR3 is CSASGLAGFNEQFF. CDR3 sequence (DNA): TGCAGTGCTTCGGGACTAGCGGGTTTCAATGAGCAGTTCTTC.

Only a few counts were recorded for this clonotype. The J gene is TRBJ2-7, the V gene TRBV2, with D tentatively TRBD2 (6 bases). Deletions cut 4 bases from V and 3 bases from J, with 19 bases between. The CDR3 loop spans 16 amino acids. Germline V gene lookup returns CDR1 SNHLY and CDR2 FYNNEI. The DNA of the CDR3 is TGTGCCAGCAGTGCCGCCGGAGGAGGGAACGGCTACGAGCAGTACTTC. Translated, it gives CASSAAGGGNGYEQYF.

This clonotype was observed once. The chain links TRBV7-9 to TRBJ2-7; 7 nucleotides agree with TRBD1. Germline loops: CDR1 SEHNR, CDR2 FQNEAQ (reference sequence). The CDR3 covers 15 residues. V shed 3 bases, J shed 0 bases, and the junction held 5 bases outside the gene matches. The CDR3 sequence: CASSFFRDSSYEQYF. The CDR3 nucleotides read TGTGCCAGCAGCTTTTTCCGGGACAGCTCCTACGAGCAGTACTTC.

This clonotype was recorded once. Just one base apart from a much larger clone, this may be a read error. CDR3 sequence reads: CSAIGTSGARDEQFF. CDR3 nucleotide sequence: TGCAGTGCTATCGGGACTAGCGGGGCGAGGGACGAGCAGTTCTTC. The V call is TRBV20-1, the J call TRBJ2-7; TRBD2 matches 13 bases. The last part of the DNA fits TRBJ2-1 better; the J call may be wrong. The CDR3 is 15 amino acids. Germline-derived CDR1 and CDR2 are DFQATT and SNEGSKA (reference sequence).

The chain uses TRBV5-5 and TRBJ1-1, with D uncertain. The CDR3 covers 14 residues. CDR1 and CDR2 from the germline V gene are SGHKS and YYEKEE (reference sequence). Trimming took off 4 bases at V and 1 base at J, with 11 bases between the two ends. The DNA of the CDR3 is TGTGCCAGCAGCGCCCTCTCCGCGAACACTGAAGCTTTCTTT. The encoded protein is CASSALSANTEAFF.

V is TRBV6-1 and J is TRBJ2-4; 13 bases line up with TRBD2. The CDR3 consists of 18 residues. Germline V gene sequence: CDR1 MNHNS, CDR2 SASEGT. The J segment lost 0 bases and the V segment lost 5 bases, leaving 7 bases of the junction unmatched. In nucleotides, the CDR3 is TGTGCCAGCAGTCAACGACTAGCGGGAGGTCTAGCCAAAAACATTCAGTACTTC. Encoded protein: CASSQRLAGGLAKNIQYF.

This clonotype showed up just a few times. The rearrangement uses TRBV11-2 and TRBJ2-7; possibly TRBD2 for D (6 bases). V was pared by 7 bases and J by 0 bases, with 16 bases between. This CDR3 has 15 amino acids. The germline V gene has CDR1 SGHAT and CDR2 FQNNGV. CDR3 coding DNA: TGTGCCAGCACCGAGACGGACGGGAGCTCCTACGAGCAGTACTTC. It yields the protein CASTETDGSSYEQYF.

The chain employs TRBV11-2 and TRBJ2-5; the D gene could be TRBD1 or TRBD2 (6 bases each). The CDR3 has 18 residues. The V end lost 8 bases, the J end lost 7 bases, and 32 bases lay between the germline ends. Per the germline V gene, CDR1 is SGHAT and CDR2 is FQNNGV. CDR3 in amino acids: CASAQARPLGGGRVTQYF. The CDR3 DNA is TGTGCCAGCGCCCAAGCCCGTCCGCTTGGTGGGGGGCGGGTGACCCAGTACTTC.

This CDR3 reads CSASGKGYNEQFF. Written as DNA, the CDR3 is TGCAGTGCTAGCGGGAAGGGGTACAATGAGCAGTTCTTC. This chain joins TRBV20-1 and TRBJ2-1; D is tentatively TRBD1 or TRBD2 (5 bases each). Germline assignment: CDR1 DFQATT and CDR2 SNEGSKA (reference sequence). CDR3 length: 13 amino acids. Trimming took off 3 bases at V and 4 bases at J, with 10 bases between the two ends.

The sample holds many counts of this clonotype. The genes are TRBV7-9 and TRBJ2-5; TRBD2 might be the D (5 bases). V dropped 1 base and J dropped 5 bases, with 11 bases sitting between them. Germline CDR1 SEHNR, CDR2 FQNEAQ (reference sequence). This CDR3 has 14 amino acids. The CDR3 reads CASSLVTGMETQYF. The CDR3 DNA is TGTGCCAGCAGCTTAGTAACCGGGATGGAGACCCAGTACTTC.